This T cell receptor beta chain originates from a study of cytomegalovirus exposure and HLA in healthy donors. Overall study context: There were around 100 million unique TCR beta sequences, drawn from roughly 200 million T cells, in an earlier analysis.

Despite likely unrecorded immune exposures, the donors were nominally healthy at the time of sampling. V shed 5 bases, J shed 1 base, and the junction held 3 bases outside the gene matches. This CDR3 region has 14 residues. Germline lookup yields CDR1 LNHNV and CDR2 YYDKDF (reference sequence). Notes on the study in general: In a later analysis, parvovirus B19, influenza, CMV and Epstein-Barr virus appeared linked to several top co-occurrence clusters. With later analysis, a missense DCLRE1C variant became linked to TCR beta V- and J-gene trimming.

This clone was seen a few times. The antigen is not known. The study ran its PCR with 60 Vbeta and 13 Jbeta primers. Using immunoSEQ multiplex PCR, the repertoire was profiled, and TCRdb retains in-frame clones only, with some absent. Among more than 85,000 clones listed, approximately 70% were seen once. The receptor was isolated from a woman between 50 and 59 years old in good health and CMV-seropositive. The sample comprised PBMCs. The J gene is TRBJ1-1, the V gene TRBV15; TRBD1 agrees at 8 bases. The CDR3 DNA sequence: TGTGCCACCAGCCGACAGGGGACGAACACTGAAGCTTTCTTT. This codes for CATSRQGTNTEAFF.